This is a list of T cell receptor beta chains from one sample in a study of PD-L1 blockade in urothelial cancer. Measured with immunoSEQ multiplex PCR; TCRdb has only the in-frame clones, and not every one. In the table there are around 46,000 clones, 88% of which are singletons. Material: PBMCs, obtained around atezolizumab (anti-PD-L1) treatment. These receptors all stem from a man aged 55 to 69 with urothelial cancer. CDR3s include the opening cysteine and the closing phenylalanine or tryptophan. Fields, in order: CDR3 protein, CDR3 DNA, D gene, J gene, V gene, clone size, CDR3 length. The D gene is left open where the match is weak. Some rows mark clone size as missing; the rest say once, few, many or name a class of expanded clone.

CDR3aa: CASSAPTGYSYEQYF
CDR3nt: TGTGCCAGCAGTGCCCCAACAGGGTACTCCTACGAGCAGTACTTC
d_gene: NA
j_gene: TRBJ2-7
v_gene: TRBV6-5
abundance: NA
len: 15

CDR3aa: CASSLGPGVAGDLAKNIQYF
CDR3nt: TGCGCCAGCAGCTTGGGACCCGGGGTAGCGGGAGACCTAGCCAAAAACATTCAGTACTTC
d_gene: TRBD2
j_gene: TRBJ2-4
v_gene: TRBV5-1
abundance: NA
len: 20

CDR3aa: CASSASGPGTSGEIETQYF
CDR3nt: TGTGCCAGTAGTGCCTCCGGGCCCGGGACTAGCGGGGAGATAGAGACCCAGTACTTC
d_gene: TRBD2
j_gene: TRBJ2-5
v_gene: TRBV19
abundance: NA
len: 19

CDR3aa: CASSQFSGMNTEELFF
CDR3nt: TGCGCCAGCAGCCAATTCAGCGGGATGAACACCGAGGAGCTGTTTTTT
d_gene: TRBD2
j_gene: TRBJ2-2
v_gene: TRBV4-1
abundance: NA
len: 16

CDR3aa: CASSLTYRDRETQYF
CDR3nt: TGTGCCAGCAGTTTAACGTATCGGGATAGGGAGACCCAGTACTTC
d_gene: NA
j_gene: TRBJ2-5
v_gene: TRBV27
abundance: NA
len: 15

CDR3aa: CASSPRTKLYNEQFF
CDR3nt: TGTGCCAGCAGCCCCAGGACTAAACTTTACAATGAGCAGTTCTTC
d_gene: NA
j_gene: TRBJ2-1
v_gene: TRBV14
abundance: NA
len: 15

CDR3aa: CASSREPQITDTQYF
CDR3nt: TGCGCCAGCAGCCGAGAGCCACAGATCACAGATACGCAGTATTTT
d_gene: NA
j_gene: TRBJ2-3
v_gene: TRBV5-1
abundance: NA
len: 15

CDR3aa: CASSLYTVNTEAFF
CDR3nt: TGTGCCAGCAGTTTATATACAGTGAACACTGAAGCTTTCTTT
d_gene: NA
j_gene: TRBJ1-1
v_gene: TRBV28
abundance: NA
len: 14

CDR3aa: CASSRDFYEQYF
CDR3nt: TGTGCCAGCAGCCGGGACTTCTACGAGCAGTACTTC
d_gene: NA
j_gene: TRBJ2-7
v_gene: TRBV7-9
abundance: NA
len: 12

CDR3aa: CASSTQQGARETQYF
CDR3nt: TGTGCCAGCAGCACCCAACAGGGGGCGCGAGAGACCCAGTACTTC
d_gene: TRBD1
j_gene: TRBJ2-5
v_gene: TRBV5-6
abundance: once
len: 15

CDR3aa: CASTPQGRYEQYF
CDR3nt: TGTGCCAGCACCCCGCAGGGGCGATACGAGCAGTACTTC
d_gene: NA
j_gene: TRBJ2-7
v_gene: TRBV6-5
abundance: once
len: 13

CDR3aa: CASSASGGDTGELFF
CDR3nt: TGTGCCAGCAGTGCTAGCGGGGGGGACACCGGGGAGCTGTTTTTT
d_gene: TRBD2
j_gene: TRBJ2-2
v_gene: TRBV6-4
abundance: NA
len: 15

CDR3aa: CSLLRVRDTEAFF
CDR3nt: TGCAGCCTCCTGCGGGTAAGGGACACTGAAGCTTTCTTT
d_gene: NA
j_gene: TRBJ1-1
v_gene: TRBV29-1
abundance: NA
len: 13

CDR3aa: CAISVDMGQSEQYF
CDR3nt: TGTGCCATCAGTGTTGACATGGGGCAGAGCGAGCAGTACTTC
d_gene: NA
j_gene: TRBJ2-7
v_gene: TRBV10-3
abundance: few
len: 14

CDR3aa: CASSFGQTEETQYF
CDR3nt: TGTGCCAGCAGTTTCGGACAGACTGAAGAGACCCAGTACTTC
d_gene: NA
j_gene: TRBJ2-5
v_gene: TRBV28
abundance: few
len: 14

CDR3aa: CASSAETGTVKFF
CDR3nt: TGTGCCAGCAGCGCAGAAACCGGGACAGTCAAGTTCTTC
d_gene: TRBD1
j_gene: TRBJ2-1
v_gene: TRBV7-9
abundance: NA
len: 13

CDR3aa: CAWSVGRATSPLHF
CDR3nt: TGTGCCTGGAGTGTAGGGCGGGCGACTTCACCCCTCCACTTT
d_gene: NA
j_gene: TRBJ1-6
v_gene: TRBV30
abundance: once
len: 14

CDR3aa: CASSVSAGAAYNEQFF
CDR3nt: TGTGCCAGCAGCGTATCGGCGGGAGCCGCCTACAATGAGCAGTTCTTC
d_gene: TRBD2
j_gene: TRBJ2-1
v_gene: TRBV9
abundance: few
len: 16

CDR3aa: CASRKGQGETQYF
CDR3nt: TGTGCCAGCAGAAAAGGGCAGGGGGAGACCCAGTACTTC
d_gene: NA
j_gene: TRBJ2-5
v_gene: TRBV2
abundance: NA
len: 13

CDR3aa: CAISVPLLSGQRTLAYGYTF
CDR3nt: TGTGCCATCAGTGTTCCCCTACTGTCGGGACAGAGAACCCTTGCCTATGGCTACACCTTC
d_gene: TRBD1
j_gene: TRBJ1-2
v_gene: TRBV10-3
abundance: once
len: 20

CDR3aa: CASSPPNLSRDTQYF
CDR3nt: TGTGCCAGTAGCCCTCCCAACCTTAGTCGGGATACGCAGTATTTT
d_gene: NA
j_gene: TRBJ2-3
v_gene: TRBV19
abundance: NA
len: 15

CDR3aa: CASRQSSSYNSPLHF
CDR3nt: TGCGCCAGCCGACAGTCCAGCTCCTATAATTCACCCCTCCACTTT
d_gene: NA
j_gene: TRBJ1-6
v_gene: TRBV4-1
abundance: few
len: 15

CDR3aa: CASREAQVGPQHF
CDR3nt: TGTGCCAGCAGGGAGGCGCAGGTGGGGCCCCAGCATTTT
d_gene: NA
j_gene: TRBJ1-5
v_gene: TRBV2
abundance: NA
len: 13

CDR3aa: CASSQSRGAWGTEAFF
CDR3nt: TGTGCCAGCAGCCAAAGTCGGGGGGCGTGGGGCACTGAAGCTTTCTTT
d_gene: NA
j_gene: TRBJ1-1
v_gene: TRBV7-8
abundance: NA
len: 16

CDR3aa: CASSQTGTGNYNSPLHF
CDR3nt: TGTGCCAGTAGTCAGACCGGGACAGGGAACTATAATTCACCCCTCCACTTT
d_gene: TRBD1
j_gene: TRBJ1-6
v_gene: TRBV19
abundance: once
len: 17

CDR3aa: CASSLAMRAEAFF
CDR3nt: TGTGCCAGCAGCTTAGCTATGAGAGCTGAAGCTTTCTTT
d_gene: NA
j_gene: TRBJ1-1
v_gene: TRBV7-9
abundance: NA
len: 13